This T cell receptor (beta chain) appears in the sequencing data of a study of early T cells in non-severe SARS-CoV-2 infection. Study as a whole: The input, bulk RNA from unsorted whole blood, was sequenced, and chains were unpaired. General study points: The study's VDJdb matching favored anti-spike CD8 responses and missed private and CD4 specificities.

In the library, individual cDNA molecules carried attached unique molecular identifiers. TCRdb used MiXCR to reprocess the 5' RACE reads, holding one entry per CDR3 protein. The sample lists fewer than 65,000 distinct CDR3 sequences; about 7.6% were seen once. Germline V gives CDR1 MDHEN, CDR2 SYDVKM. Trimming pared 6 bases from V and 5 bases from J, leaving 10 bases between. This CDR3 comprises 13 residues. Concerning this clonotype itself: The antigen is unknown.

This TCR came from an adult who was a healthcare worker with PCR-confirmed SARS-CoV-2 infection or an uninfected control (not recorded which). This rearrangement joins TRBV28 to TRBJ2-2, with D possibly matching TRBD1 (5 bases). The input for sequencing was whole blood, taken at baseline. The CDR3 sequence is CASRSAGTGELFF. In DNA, the CDR3 is TGTGCCAGCAGGAGTGCAGGGACCGGGGAGCTGTTTTTT.